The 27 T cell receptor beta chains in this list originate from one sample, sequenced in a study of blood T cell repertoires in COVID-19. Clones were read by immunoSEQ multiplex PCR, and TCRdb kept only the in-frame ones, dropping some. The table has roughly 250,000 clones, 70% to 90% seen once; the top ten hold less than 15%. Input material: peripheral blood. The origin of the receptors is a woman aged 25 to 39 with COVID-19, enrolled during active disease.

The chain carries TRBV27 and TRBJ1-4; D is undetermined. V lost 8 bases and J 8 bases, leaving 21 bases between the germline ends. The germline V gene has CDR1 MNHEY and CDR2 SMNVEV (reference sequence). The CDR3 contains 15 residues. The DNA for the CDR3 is TGTGCCAGCGGATTAGCTGAGGCATTTAGGGAAAAACTGTTTTTT. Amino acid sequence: CASGLAEAFREKLFF.

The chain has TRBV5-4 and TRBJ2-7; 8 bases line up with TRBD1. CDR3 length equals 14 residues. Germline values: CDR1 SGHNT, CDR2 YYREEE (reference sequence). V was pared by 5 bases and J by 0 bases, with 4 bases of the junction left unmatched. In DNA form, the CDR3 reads TGTGCCAGCAGGTTAACAGGGGGCTCCTACGAGCAGTACTTC. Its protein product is CASRLTGGSYEQYF.

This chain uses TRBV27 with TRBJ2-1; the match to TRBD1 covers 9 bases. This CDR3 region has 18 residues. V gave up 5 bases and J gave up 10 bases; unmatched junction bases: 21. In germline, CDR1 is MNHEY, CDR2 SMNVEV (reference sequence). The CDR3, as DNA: TGTGCCAGCAGTCCCCTGATCACCGGGACAGGGTCTTCTTTGGAGCAGTTCTTC. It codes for CASSPLITGTGSSLEQFF.

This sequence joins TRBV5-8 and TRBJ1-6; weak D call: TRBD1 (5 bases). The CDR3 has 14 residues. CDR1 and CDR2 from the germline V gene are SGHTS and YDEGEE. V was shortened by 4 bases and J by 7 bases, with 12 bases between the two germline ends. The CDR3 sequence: CASSRDLRNSPLHF. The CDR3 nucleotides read TGTGCCAGCAGCCGGGACTTGAGAAATTCACCCCTCCACTTT.

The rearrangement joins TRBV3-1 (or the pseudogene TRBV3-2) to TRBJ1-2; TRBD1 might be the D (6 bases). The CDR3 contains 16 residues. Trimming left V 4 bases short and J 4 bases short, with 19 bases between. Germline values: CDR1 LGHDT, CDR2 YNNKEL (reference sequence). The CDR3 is CASSREGGLIVYGYTF. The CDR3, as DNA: TGTGCCAGCAGCCGTGAAGGGGGTTTAATCGTCTATGGCTACACCTTC.

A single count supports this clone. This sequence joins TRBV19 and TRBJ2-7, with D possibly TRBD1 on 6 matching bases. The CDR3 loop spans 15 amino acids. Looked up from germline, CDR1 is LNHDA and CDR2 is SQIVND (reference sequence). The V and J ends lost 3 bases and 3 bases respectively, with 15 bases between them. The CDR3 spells CASSIGSGANYEQYF. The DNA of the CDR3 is TGTGCCAGTAGTATCGGTTCAGGGGCGAACTACGAGCAGTACTTC. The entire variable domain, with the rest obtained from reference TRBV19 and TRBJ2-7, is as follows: DGGITQSPKYLFRKEGQNVTLSCEQNLNHDAMYWYRQDPGQGLRLIYYSQIVNDFQKGDIAEGYSVSREKKESFPLTVTSAQKNPTAFYLCASSIGSGANYEQYFGPGTRLTVT.

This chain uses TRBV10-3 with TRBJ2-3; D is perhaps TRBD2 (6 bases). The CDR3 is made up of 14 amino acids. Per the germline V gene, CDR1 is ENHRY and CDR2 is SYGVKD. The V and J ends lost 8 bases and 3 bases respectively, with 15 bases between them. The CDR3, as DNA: TGTGCCATCGCGGAGGGTTGGGAAACAGATACGCAGTATTTT. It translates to CAIAEGWETDTQYF.

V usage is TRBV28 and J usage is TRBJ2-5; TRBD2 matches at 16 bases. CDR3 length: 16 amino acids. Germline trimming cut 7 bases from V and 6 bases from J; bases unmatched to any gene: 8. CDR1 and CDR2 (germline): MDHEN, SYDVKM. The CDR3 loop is CASTAGTSGGGKTQYF. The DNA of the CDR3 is TGTGCCAGCACCGCCGGGACTAGCGGGGGGGGGAAGACCCAGTACTTC.

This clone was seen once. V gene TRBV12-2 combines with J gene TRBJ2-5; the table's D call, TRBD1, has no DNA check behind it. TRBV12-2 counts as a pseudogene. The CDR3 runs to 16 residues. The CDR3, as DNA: TGTGCAAGTCGCTTACCCGACCCGGACAGAAAAGAGACCCAGTACTTC. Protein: CASRLPDPDRKETQYF.

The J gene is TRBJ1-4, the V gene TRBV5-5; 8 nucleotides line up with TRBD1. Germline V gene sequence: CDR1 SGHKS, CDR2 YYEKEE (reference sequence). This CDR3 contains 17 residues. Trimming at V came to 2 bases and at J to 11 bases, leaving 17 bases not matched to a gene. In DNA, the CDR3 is TGTGCCAGCAGCTTCTCCGCGCAGGGGGCCCAGGTTTTGAAACTGTTTTTT. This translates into CASSFSAQGAQVLKLFF.

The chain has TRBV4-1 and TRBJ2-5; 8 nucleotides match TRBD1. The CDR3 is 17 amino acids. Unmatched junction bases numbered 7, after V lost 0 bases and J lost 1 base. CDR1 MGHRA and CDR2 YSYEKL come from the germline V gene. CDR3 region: CASSQDRAGGLQETQYF. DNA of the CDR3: TGCGCCAGCAGCCAAGATCGGGCAGGGGGCCTCCAAGAGACCCAGTACTTC.

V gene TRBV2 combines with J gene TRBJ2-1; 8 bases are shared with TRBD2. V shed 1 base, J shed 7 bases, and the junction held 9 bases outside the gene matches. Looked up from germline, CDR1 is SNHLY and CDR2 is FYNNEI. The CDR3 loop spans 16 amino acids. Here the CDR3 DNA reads TGTGCCAGCAGTGAAGAGGAGCGGGGGTGGAGGAATGAGCAGTTCTTC. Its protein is CASSEEERGWRNEQFF.

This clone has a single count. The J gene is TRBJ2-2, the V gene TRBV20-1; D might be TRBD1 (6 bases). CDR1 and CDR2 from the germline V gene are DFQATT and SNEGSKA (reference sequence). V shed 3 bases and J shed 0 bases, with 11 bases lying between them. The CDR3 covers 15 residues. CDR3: CSASFRGPNTGELFF. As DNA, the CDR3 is TGCAGTGCTAGTTTCAGGGGCCCGAACACCGGGGAGCTGTTTTTT.

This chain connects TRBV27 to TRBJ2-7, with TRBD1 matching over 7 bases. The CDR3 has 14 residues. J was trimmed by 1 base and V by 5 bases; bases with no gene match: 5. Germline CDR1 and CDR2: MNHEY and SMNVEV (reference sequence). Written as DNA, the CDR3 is TGTGCCAGCAGTGACAGGGTCCGATCCTACGAGCAGTACTTC. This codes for CASSDRVRSYEQYF.

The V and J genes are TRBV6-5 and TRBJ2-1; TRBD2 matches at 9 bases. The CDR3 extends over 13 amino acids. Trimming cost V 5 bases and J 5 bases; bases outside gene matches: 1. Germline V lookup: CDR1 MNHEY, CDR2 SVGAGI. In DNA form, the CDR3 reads TGTGCCAGCAGTCTAGCGGGAAACAATGAGCAGTTCTTC. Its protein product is CASSLAGNNEQFF.

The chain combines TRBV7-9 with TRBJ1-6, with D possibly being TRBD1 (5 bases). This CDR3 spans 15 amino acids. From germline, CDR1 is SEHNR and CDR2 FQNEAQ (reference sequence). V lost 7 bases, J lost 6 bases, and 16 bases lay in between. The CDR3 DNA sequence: TGTGCCAGCACCAACCCGGGGGACGTTAATTCACCCCTCCACTTT. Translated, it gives CASTNPGDVNSPLHF.

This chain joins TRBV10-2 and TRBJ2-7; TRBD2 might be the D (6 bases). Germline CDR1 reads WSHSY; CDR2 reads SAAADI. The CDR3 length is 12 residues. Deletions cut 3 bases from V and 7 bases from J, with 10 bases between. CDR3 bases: TGCGCCAGCAGTGAAGGTGCGGGGGAGCAGTACTTC. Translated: CASSEGAGEQYF.

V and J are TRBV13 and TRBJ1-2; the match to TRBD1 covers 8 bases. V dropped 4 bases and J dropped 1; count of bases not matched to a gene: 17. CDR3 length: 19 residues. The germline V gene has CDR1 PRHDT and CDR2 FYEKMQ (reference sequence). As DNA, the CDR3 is TGTGCCAGCAGCTCATTCTTAATAGGACAGGGACGAGTTAACTATGGCTACACCTTC. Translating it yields CASSSFLIGQGRVNYGYTF.

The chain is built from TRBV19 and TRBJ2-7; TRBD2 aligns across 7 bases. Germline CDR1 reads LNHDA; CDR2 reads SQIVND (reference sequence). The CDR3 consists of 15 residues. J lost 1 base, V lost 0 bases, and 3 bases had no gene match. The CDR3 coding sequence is TGTGCCAGTAGTATAGAAGCGGGGCCATCCTACGAGCAGTACTTC. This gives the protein CASSIEAGPSYEQYF.

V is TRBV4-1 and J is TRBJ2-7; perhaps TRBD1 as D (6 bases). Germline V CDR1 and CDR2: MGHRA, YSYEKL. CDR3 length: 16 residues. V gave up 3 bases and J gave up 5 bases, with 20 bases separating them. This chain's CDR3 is CASSQALGSGDNEQYF. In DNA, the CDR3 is TGCGCCAGCAGCCAGGCCCTGGGGTCAGGGGACAACGAGCAGTACTTC.

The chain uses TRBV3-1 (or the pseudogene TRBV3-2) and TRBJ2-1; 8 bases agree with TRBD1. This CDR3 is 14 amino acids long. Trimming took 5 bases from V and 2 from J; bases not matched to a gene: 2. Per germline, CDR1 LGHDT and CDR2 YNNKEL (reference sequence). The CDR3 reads CASSTGGPYNEQFF. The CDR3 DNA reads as TGTGCCAGCAGCACAGGGGGTCCCTACAATGAGCAGTTCTTC.

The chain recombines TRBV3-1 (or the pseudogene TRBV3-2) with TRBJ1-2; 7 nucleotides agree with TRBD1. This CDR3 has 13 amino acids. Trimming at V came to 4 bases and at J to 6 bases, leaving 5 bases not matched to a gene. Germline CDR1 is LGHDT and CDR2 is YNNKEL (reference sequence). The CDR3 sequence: CASSLTGVDGYTF. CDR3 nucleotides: TGTGCCAGCAGCCTAACAGGGGTGGATGGCTACACCTTC.

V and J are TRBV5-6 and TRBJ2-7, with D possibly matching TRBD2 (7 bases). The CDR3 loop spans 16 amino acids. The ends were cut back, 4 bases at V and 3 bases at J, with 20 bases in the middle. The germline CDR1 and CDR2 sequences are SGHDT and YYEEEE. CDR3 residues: CASSPLGRGQHYEQYF. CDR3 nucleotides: TGTGCCAGCAGCCCCCTCGGGCGGGGGCAGCACTACGAGCAGTACTTC. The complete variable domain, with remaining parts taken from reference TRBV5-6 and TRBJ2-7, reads DAGVTQSPTHLIKTRGQQVTLRCSPKSGHDTVSWYQQALGQGPQFIFQYYEEEERQRGNFPDRFSGHQFPNYSSELNVNALLLGDSALYLCASSPLGRGQHYEQYFGPGTRLTVT.

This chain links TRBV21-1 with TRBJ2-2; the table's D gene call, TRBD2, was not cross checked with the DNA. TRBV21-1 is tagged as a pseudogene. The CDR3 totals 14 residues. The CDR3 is CASPSKEEGRKLFF. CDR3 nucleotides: TGTGCCAGCCCCAGCAAGGAGGAGGGGAGGAAGCTGTTTTTT.

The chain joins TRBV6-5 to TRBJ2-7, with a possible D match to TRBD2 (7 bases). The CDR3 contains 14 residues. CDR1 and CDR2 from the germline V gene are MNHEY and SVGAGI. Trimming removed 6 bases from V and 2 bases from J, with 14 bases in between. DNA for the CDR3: TGTGCCAGCAGGGGGGCTAGCGGACCCTACGAGCAGTACTTC. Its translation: CASRGASGPYEQYF.

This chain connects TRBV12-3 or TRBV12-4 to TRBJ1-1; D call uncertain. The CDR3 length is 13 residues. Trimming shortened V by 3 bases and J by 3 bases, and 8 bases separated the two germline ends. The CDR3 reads CASSFGDYTEAFF. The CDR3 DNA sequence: TGTGCCAGCAGTTTCGGGGATTACACTGAAGCTTTCTTT.

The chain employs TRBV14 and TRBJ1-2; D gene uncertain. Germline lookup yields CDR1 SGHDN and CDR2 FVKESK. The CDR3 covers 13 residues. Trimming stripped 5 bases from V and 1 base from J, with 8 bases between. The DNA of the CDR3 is TGTGCCAGCAGCGCACAGAATAACTATGGCTACACCTTC. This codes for CASSAQNNYGYTF.